Each of the 27 T cell receptor beta chains below was sequenced from the same sample in a study of PD-1 blockade in classical Hodgkin lymphoma. Time point indicated: cycle 4 day 1 (C4D1), after more than 5 weeks of nivolumab. With no exception, relapse followed autologous stem cell transplantation in all patients, and brentuximab vedotin exposure varied. This table comes from immunoSEQ multiplex PCR, and its TCRdb copy is limited to in-frame clones, with some not included. The sample holds 90,000 to 110,000 clones, about nine tenths seen once. Source: peripheral blood mononuclear cells (PBMCs), taken before the fourth cycle of nivolumab. Receptors originate from a human donor with classical Hodgkin lymphoma.

The chain combines TRBV19 with TRBJ1-4; TRBD1 matches 7 bases. The CDR3 spans 14 residues. V trimming: 6 bases; J trimming: 7 bases; junction bases outside the gene matches: 8. Germline V gene lookup returns CDR1 LNHDA and CDR2 SQIVND (reference sequence). This CDR3 is CASSPTGASEKLFF. DNA of the CDR3: TGTGCCAGTAGCCCTACAGGGGCGAGTGAAAAACTGTTTTTT.

The rearrangement uses TRBV27 and TRBJ1-5; maybe TRBD1 (5 bases). CDR1 and CDR2 (germline): MNHEY, SMNVEV (reference sequence). The CDR3 sequence is 13 residues long. V dropped 4 bases and J dropped 2 bases, with 6 bases sitting between them. CDR3: CASSWGRNQPQHF. Written as DNA, the CDR3 is TGTGCCAGCAGTTGGGGCCGCAATCAGCCCCAGCATTTT.

The rearrangement uses TRBV14 and TRBJ1-5, with a weak D call TRBD1 (5 bases). The length of the CDR3 is 13 residues. Trimming stripped 3 bases from V and 5 bases from J, with 8 bases between. Per germline, CDR1 SGHDN and CDR2 FVKESK. As DNA, the CDR3 is TGTGCCAGCAGCCAGACAGCATATCAGCCCCAGCATTTT. Its translation: CASSQTAYQPQHF.

The chain carries TRBV4-1 and TRBJ1-2, with a weak D call TRBD1 (5 bases). The CDR3 extends over 14 amino acids. V was clipped by 0 bases and J by 8 bases, with 13 bases between them. Germline CDR1 reads MGHRA; CDR2 reads YSYEKL. CDR3: CASSQDGGVRGYTF. The DNA for the CDR3 is TGCGCCAGCAGCCAAGATGGAGGGGTTAGGGGCTACACCTTC.

The chain joins TRBV7-9 to TRBJ2-5, with 9 nucleotides matching TRBD2. This CDR3 is 16 amino acids long. Germline V gives CDR1 SEHNR, CDR2 FQNEAQ (reference sequence). Trimming took 1 base from V and 6 from J; bases not matched to a gene: 9. The CDR3 DNA reads TGTGCCAGCAGCTTAGTGCCTAGCGGGATCGGGAAGACCCAGTACTTC. Encoded protein: CASSLVPSGIGKTQYF.

This chain links TRBV7-2 with TRBJ2-5, with 14 nucleotides matching TRBD2. Per germline, CDR1 SGHTA and CDR2 FQGNSA. V gave up 5 bases and J gave up 2 bases; unmatched junction bases: 10. This CDR3 spans 18 amino acids. DNA of the CDR3: TGTGCCAGCAGCAAAGGCCCCAGACTAGCGGGAGGGCAAGAGACCCAGTACTTC. Protein: CASSKGPRLAGGQETQYF.

The chain is built from TRBV7-9 and TRBJ2-7; D is possibly TRBD2 (6 bases). With 5 bases removed from V and 3 bases from J, the gap between germline ends came to 20 bases. The CDR3 extends over 16 amino acids. The V gene's germline CDR1 is SEHNR and CDR2 FQNEAQ (reference sequence). The CDR3 sequence is CASSLGRRDSHYEQYF. CDR3 coding DNA: TGTGCCAGCAGCCTCGGCCGCCGGGACTCACACTACGAGCAGTACTTC.

V is TRBV7-9 and J is TRBJ2-1; D is perhaps TRBD1 (5 bases). V lost 5 bases and J 8 bases, leaving 25 bases between the germline ends. The V gene's germline CDR1 is SEHNR and CDR2 FQNEAQ (reference sequence). The CDR3 extends over 17 amino acids. The CDR3 nucleotides read TGTGCCAGCAGCCCCACCTGGGGCAGCTCCAATGGCGATGAGCAGTTCTTC. As protein: CASSPTWGSSNGDEQFF.

The chain recombines TRBV6-4 with TRBJ2-1, with D possibly matching TRBD2 (6 bases). Germline V lookup: CDR1 MRHNA, CDR2 SNTAGT. V was pared by 2 bases and J by 3 bases, with 11 bases between. The CDR3 length is 15 residues. The CDR3 region is CASSDGGEVYNEQFF. The CDR3 DNA follows: TGTGCCAGCAGTGACGGCGGGGAGGTCTACAATGAGCAGTTCTTC.

This clone came up once. The rearrangement joins TRBV11-2 to TRBJ2-5, with D possibly being TRBD2 (7 bases). V dropped 5 bases and J dropped 5 bases, with 18 bases sitting between them. The CDR3 covers 15 residues. In germline, CDR1 is SGHAT, CDR2 FQNNGV. CDR3 region: CASSQRGAERETQYF. For the CDR3, the DNA is TGTGCCAGCAGCCAACGGGGGGCTGAACGGGAGACCCAGTACTTC.

This sequence joins TRBV19 and TRBJ2-1, with D perhaps assigned TRBD1 or TRBD2 (5 bases each). Trimming cost V 3 bases and J 6 bases, with 6 bases left between them. Per the germline V gene, CDR1 is LNHDA and CDR2 is SQIVND (reference sequence). The CDR3 totals 12 residues. The CDR3 nucleotides read TGTGCCAGTAGTATCGGGGCCAATGAGCAGTTCTTC. Translation gives CASSIGANEQFF.

The chain joins TRBV30 to TRBJ2-1; D gene unclear. The germline V gene encodes CDR1 GTSNPN and CDR2 SVGIG (reference sequence). The CDR3 loop spans 13 amino acids. Trimming cost V 7 bases and J 8 bases, with 18 bases left between them. The CDR3 region has the DNA TGTGCCTCGGATAATAGGGTTTCGTATGAGCAGTTCTTC. Protein product: CASDNRVSYEQFF.

The rearrangement links TRBV5-4 to TRBJ2-3, with 9 bases that match TRBD2. The V gene's germline CDR1 is SGHNT and CDR2 YYREEE (reference sequence). The CDR3 has 16 amino acids. Trimming removed 3 bases from V and 6 bases from J; junction bases left unmatched: 11. CDR3 amino acids: CASSSLAGGPGDTQYF. Written as DNA, the CDR3 is TGTGCCAGCAGCTCCCTTGCGGGAGGGCCCGGTGATACGCAGTATTTT. The whole variable domain, remainder taken from reference TRBV5-4 and TRBJ2-3, is ETGVTQSPTHLIKTRGQQVTLRCSSQSGHNTVSWYQQALGQGPQFIFQYYREEENGRGNFPPRFSGLQFPNYSSELNVNALELDDSALYLCASSSLAGGPGDTQYFGPGTRLTVL.

The gene calls are TRBV30 and TRBJ2-3; tentatively, D is TRBD1 (6 bases). This CDR3 is built from 13 residues. The germline V gene has CDR1 GTSNPN and CDR2 SVGIG (reference sequence). Trimming pared 2 bases from V and 0 bases from J, leaving 6 bases between. In DNA form, the CDR3 reads TGTGCCTGGAGTACAGGGAGCACAGATACGCAGTATTTT. The encoded protein is CAWSTGSTDTQYF.

The gene calls are TRBV27 and TRBJ1-1; 9 bases match TRBD1. The CDR3 extends over 15 amino acids. With V trimmed by 6 bases and J by 5 bases, 10 bases remained unmatched. Germline CDR1 is MNHEY and CDR2 is SMNVEV (reference sequence). For the CDR3, the DNA is TGTGCCAGCAGGGACAGGGGCAACATTGATACTGAAGCTTTCTTT. It specifies CASRDRGNIDTEAFF.

This chain joins TRBV5-1 and TRBJ1-2; D perhaps matches TRBD1 (6 bases). The CDR3 covers 17 residues. Germline V lookup: CDR1 SGHRS, CDR2 YFSETQ. V lost 5 bases, J lost 4 bases, and 24 bases lay in between. CDR3 residues: CASRGPLRGDFSYGYTF. The CDR3 nucleotides are TGCGCCAGCAGGGGGCCCCTCAGGGGCGATTTTTCCTATGGCTACACCTTC.

V and J are TRBV25-1 and TRBJ2-4; 7 positions agree with TRBD2. The germline V gene encodes CDR1 MGHDK and CDR2 SYGVNS. The CDR3 extends over 13 amino acids. Losses at the gene ends were 1 base for V and 13 bases for J; bases not matched to a gene: 7. CDR3 amino acids: CASSEWGRDLQYF. CDR3 bases: TGTGCCAGCAGTGAATGGGGGAGGGACCTACAGTACTTC.

This rearrangement joins TRBV30 to TRBJ1-4; D remains ambiguous. Germline V gene data show CDR1 as GTSNPN and CDR2 as SVGIG (reference sequence). The CDR3 contains 14 residues. With 2 bases removed from V and 0 bases from J, the gap between germline ends came to 7 bases. CDR3 amino acids: CAWSYSATNEKLFF. In DNA, the CDR3 is TGTGCCTGGAGTTACAGCGCAACTAATGAAAAACTGTTTTTT.

The chain combines TRBV7-9 with TRBJ1-2; 8 nucleotides line up with TRBD1. This CDR3 region has 16 residues. V dropped 4 bases and J dropped 4; count of bases not matched to a gene: 11. From germline, CDR1 is SEHNR and CDR2 FQNEAQ (reference sequence). For the CDR3, the DNA is TGTGCCAGCAGCTCCAGCCACACGGACAGGGTCTATGGCTACACCTTC. Its protein is CASSSSHTDRVYGYTF. The full variable domain, with the rest looked up from reference TRBV7-9 and TRBJ1-2, is DTGVSQNPRHKITKRGQNVTFRCDPISEHNRLYWYRQTLGQGPEFLTYFQNEAQLEKSRLLSDRFSAERPKGSFSTLEIQRTEQGDSAMYLCASSSSHTDRVYGYTFGSGTRLTVV.

The chain has TRBV6-5 and TRBJ2-1, with 9 bases lining up with TRBD2. The CDR3 has 15 amino acids. V lost 2 bases to trimming and J lost 8 bases; unmatched junction nucleotides: 7. Germline lookup yields CDR1 MNHEY and CDR2 SVGAGI. Here the CDR3 DNA reads TGTGCCAGCAGTTACACGGGACTAGCACGAGATGAGCAGTTCTTC. Its protein product is CASSYTGLARDEQFF.

The chain combines TRBV11-2 with TRBJ2-5, with D perhaps TRBD1 or TRBD2 (5 bases each). Germline CDR1 and CDR2: SGHAT and FQNNGV. The CDR3 covers 13 residues. The V end lost 3 bases, the J end lost 5 bases, and 10 bases lay between the germline ends. The CDR3 region is CASSFWGIETQYF. CDR3 sequence (DNA): TGTGCCAGCAGCTTTTGGGGGATCGAGACCCAGTACTTC. The whole variable domain, filled in from reference TRBV11-2 and TRBJ2-5, reads EAGVAQSPRYKIIEKRQSVAFWCNPISGHATLYWYQQILGQGPKLLIQFQNNGVVDDSQLPKDRFSAERLKGVDSTLKIQPAKLEDSAVYLCASSFWGIETQYFGPGTRLLVL.

The chain couples TRBV6-1 to TRBJ2-7, with 11 bases aligning to TRBD1. The germline gives CDR1 MNHNS, CDR2 SASEGT. CDR3 length equals 16 residues. The junction had 9 bases not matched to a gene; V was cut back by 3 bases and J by 5 bases. The CDR3 nucleotides read TGTGCCAGCAGTGAGTTCCGGGACAGGGGGTTCAACGAGCAGTACTTC. Protein sequence: CASSEFRDRGFNEQYF.

The gene calls are TRBV14 and TRBJ2-7; D gene unclear. This CDR3 is built from 11 residues. Between the trimmed V and J ends, which lost 4 bases and 3 bases, there was a span of 4 bases. Germline loops: CDR1 SGHDN, CDR2 FVKESK. CDR3 nucleotide sequence: TGTGCCAGCAGCCGGGACTACGAGCAGTACTTC. Encoded protein: CASSRDYEQYF.

V and J are TRBV6-1 and TRBJ2-3; no clear D. This CDR3 contains 17 residues. Per the germline V gene, CDR1 is MNHNS and CDR2 is SASEGT. The ends were cut back, 3 bases at V and 0 bases at J, with 16 bases in the middle. The CDR3, as DNA: TGTGCCAGCAGTGAGGTGGGGATAGAGCATAGCACAGATACGCAGTATTTT. Its protein is CASSEVGIEHSTDTQYF.

The rearrangement links TRBV18 to TRBJ2-6; D gene unclear. The CDR3 runs 13 residues. CDR1 is KGHSH, CDR2 LQKENI, per germline. V shed 2 bases and J shed 1 base, with 0 bases lying between them. The CDR3 DNA follows: TGTGCCAGCTCACCATCTGGGGCCAACGTCCTGACTTTC. The encoded protein is CASSPSGANVLTF.

This sequence joins TRBV6-6 and TRBJ2-2; TRBD1 aligns across 8 bases. The junction had 6 bases not matched to a gene; V was cut back by 4 bases and J by 2 bases. Looked up from germline, CDR1 is MNHNY and CDR2 is SVGAGI (reference sequence). The CDR3 consists of 16 residues. Here the CDR3 reads CASSLTGAKNTGELFF. The DNA of the CDR3 is TGTGCCAGCAGTTTGACAGGGGCGAAAAACACCGGGGAGCTGTTTTTT.

The V and J genes are TRBV15 and TRBJ1-1; TRBD1 agrees at 12 bases. Unmatched junction bases numbered 4, after V lost 5 bases and J lost 3 bases. Germline assignment: CDR1 LNHNV and CDR2 YYDKDF (reference sequence). CDR3 length equals 15 residues. CDR3 region: CATSGGTGGHTEAFF. The CDR3 DNA follows: TGTGCCACCAGCGGCGGGACAGGGGGCCACACTGAAGCTTTCTTT.